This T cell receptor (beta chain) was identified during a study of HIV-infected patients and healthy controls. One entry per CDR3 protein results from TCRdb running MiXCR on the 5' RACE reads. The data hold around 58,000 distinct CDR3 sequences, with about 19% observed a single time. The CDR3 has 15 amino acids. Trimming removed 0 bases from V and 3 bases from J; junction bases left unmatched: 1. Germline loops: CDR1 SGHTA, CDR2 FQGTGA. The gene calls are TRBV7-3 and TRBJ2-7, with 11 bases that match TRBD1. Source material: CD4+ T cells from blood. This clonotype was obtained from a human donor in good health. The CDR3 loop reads CASSLTGTGGYEQYF. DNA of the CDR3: TGTGCCAGCAGCTTAACTGGGACAGGGGGCTACGAGCAGTACTTC.